These 18 T cell receptor beta chains were sequenced from one sample in a study of T-cell reconstitution after alpha-beta-depleted transplantation in children. Unique molecular identifiers were used to barcode this TCRbeta library. TCRdb recomputed calls from the PCR reads with MiXCR, one row per CDR3 protein. The sample holds 230,000 or so distinct CDR3 sequences, about 8.8% seen once. The sample here was PBMCs from the stem cell graft donor, taken from the stem cell graft. The receptor source for this set is a human donor who donated a stem cell graft to a child with SCID.

The sample holds many counts of this clonotype. The CDR3 DNA follows: TGCGCCAGCTCCTCCGTCGGGGGGCGCTCCTACGAGCAGTACTTC. It translates to CASSSVGGRSYEQYF. The V and J genes are TRBV5-1 and TRBJ2-7; TRBD2 might be the D (7 bases). V was clipped by 7 bases and J by 0 bases, with 17 bases between them. Germline assignment: CDR1 SGHRS and CDR2 YFSETQ. The length of the CDR3 is 15 residues.

This clonotype was observed at least ten times. The chain is built from TRBV5-1 and TRBJ2-7; either TRBD1 or TRBD2 may fit D (5 bases each). The length of the CDR3 is 14 residues. Trimming pared 2 bases from V and 4 bases from J, leaving 13 bases between. CDR1 is SGHRS and CDR2 is YFSETQ in the germline V gene. CDR3 region: CASSFQGPSYEQYF. CDR3 coding DNA: TGCGCCAGCAGCTTTCAGGGACCTTCGTACGAGCAGTACTTC.

This clonotype has at least ten counts. The genes are TRBV5-1 and TRBJ1-2; 10 positions agree with TRBD1. CDR1 and CDR2 (germline): SGHRS, YFSETQ. The CDR3 extends over 16 amino acids. Trimming at V came to 2 bases and at J to 8 bases, leaving 12 bases not matched to a gene. CDR3 sequence: CASSLAPGTGAGGYTF. In DNA form, the CDR3 reads TGCGCCAGCAGCTTAGCCCCCGGGACAGGGGCAGGGGGCTACACCTTC.

This clonotype was detected many times. V gene TRBV5-1 combines with J gene TRBJ2-3; TRBD1 or TRBD2 may be the D gene (5 bases each). CDR1 and CDR2 (germline): SGHRS, YFSETQ. Trimming left V 3 bases short and J 4 bases short, with 18 bases between. This CDR3 is built from 16 residues. CDR3 nucleotide sequence: TGCGCCAGCAGCTGGTGGGTCGGGGCCCCCCCAGATACGCAGTATTTT. It codes for CASSWWVGAPPDTQYF. The whole variable domain, filled in from reference TRBV5-1 and TRBJ2-3, reads KAGVTQTPRYLIKTRGQQVTLSCSPISGHRSVSWYQQTPGQGLQFLFEYFSETQRNKGNFPGRFSGRQFSNSRSEMNVSTLELGDSALYLCASSWWVGAPPDTQYFGPGTRLTVL.

CDR3 DNA: TGCGCCAGCAGCTCTACGGGACTAGCGGGGAACGAGCAGTACTTC. It codes for CASSSTGLAGNEQYF. The V gene is TRBV5-1, the J gene TRBJ2-7; 13 nucleotides match TRBD2. This CDR3 contains 15 residues. Trimming at V came to 3 bases and at J to 5 bases, leaving 5 bases not matched to a gene. Germline V gene data show CDR1 as SGHRS and CDR2 as YFSETQ.

This clonotype was recorded many times. The chain is built from TRBV4-1 and TRBJ2-1, with D perhaps TRBD1 or TRBD2 (6 bases each). Deletions cut 4 bases from V and 8 bases from J, with 21 bases between. Germline V gene lookup returns CDR1 MGHRA and CDR2 YSYEKL. The CDR3 totals 16 residues. The CDR3 bases are TGCGCCAGCAGCCCCCAACCACAGGGAGGCGTCCATGAGCAGTTCTTC. Its translation is CASSPQPQGGVHEQFF.

This clonotype turned up a few times. V usage is TRBV18 and J usage is TRBJ2-3; D not certain. Germline V gene lookup returns CDR1 KGHSH and CDR2 LQKENI. The CDR3 runs 14 residues. The ends were cut back, 2 bases at V and 5 bases at J, with 11 bases in the middle. DNA for the CDR3: TGTGCCAGCTCACCATTTTCTGGTGGAGATACGCAGTATTTT. Amino acid sequence: CASSPFSGGDTQYF.

The chain employs TRBV7-2 and TRBJ1-3; D is undetermined. CDR3 size: 15 residues. The germline V gene encodes CDR1 SGHTA and CDR2 FQGNSA. Trimming pared 5 bases from V and 0 bases from J, leaving 11 bases between. CDR3 sequence reads: CASSPPLASGNTIYF. CDR3 coding DNA: TGTGCCAGCAGCCCCCCACTCGCCTCTGGAAACACCATATATTTT.

This clonotype has a count of ten or more. V is TRBV7-9 and J is TRBJ2-5; D unresolved. The CDR3 consists of 14 residues. Germline V gene lookup returns CDR1 SEHNR and CDR2 FQNEAQ (reference sequence). V was cut by 3 bases and J by 7 bases, with 15 bases left in between. The CDR3 protein is CASSLEPSFGTQYF. The CDR3 coding sequence is TGTGCCAGCAGCTTGGAGCCCTCTTTCGGGACCCAGTACTTC.

This clonotype appeared many times. The chain links TRBV7-2 to TRBJ2-7, with a possible D match to TRBD1 (5 bases). The CDR3 consists of 14 residues. V lost 1 base to trimming and J lost 3 bases, with 10 bases between them. Germline CDR1 SGHTA, CDR2 FQGNSA. The CDR3 DNA sequence: TGTGCCAGCAGCTTAGTGGGGCAGCTCTACGAGCAGTACTTC. Translated, it gives CASSLVGQLYEQYF.

The CDR3 loop reads CASSMQGDRGGEQYF. The CDR3, as DNA: TGTGCCAGCAGCATGCAGGGAGATCGTGGTGGGGAGCAGTACTTC. V is TRBV7-3 and J is TRBJ2-7, with D perhaps being TRBD1 or TRBD2 (5 bases each). Trimming pared 5 bases from V and 7 bases from J, leaving 21 bases between. The CDR3 is 15 amino acids. In germline, CDR1 is SGHTA, CDR2 FQGTGA. The variable domain in full, completed from reference TRBV7-3 and TRBJ2-7, reads GAGVSQTPSNKVTEKGKYVELRCDPISGHTALYWYRQSLGQGPEFLIYFQGTGAADDSGLPNDRFFAVRPEGSVSTLKIQRTERGDSAVYLCASSMQGDRGGEQYFGPGTRLTVT.

This chain uses TRBV5-1 with TRBJ1-1; no clear D gene. V was shortened by 1 base and J by 4 bases, with 11 bases between the two germline ends. Looked up from germline, CDR1 is SGHRS and CDR2 is YFSETQ. The CDR3 runs to 14 residues. CDR3 sequence reads: CASSLNPPGTEAFF. The CDR3 DNA reads TGCGCCAGCAGCTTGAACCCTCCGGGCACTGAAGCTTTCTTT.

This clonotype was detected ten times or more. The genes are TRBV20-1 and TRBJ2-1, with 8 bases lining up with TRBD2. The CDR3 runs 15 residues. The germline V gene encodes CDR1 DFQATT and CDR2 SNEGSKA (reference sequence). V trimming: 6 bases; J trimming: 2 bases; junction bases outside the gene matches: 9. The CDR3 DNA reads as TGCAGTGCAACTTTAGCGGGGTCTACCTACAATGAGCAGTTCTTC. Its translation is CSATLAGSTYNEQFF.

The sample holds many counts of this clonotype. The chain employs TRBV6-6 and TRBJ1-1, with TRBD1 as a possible D gene (6 bases). There are 12 residues in the CDR3. Trimming pared 9 bases from V and 1 base from J, leaving 9 bases between. Germline V gene lookup returns CDR1 MNHNY and CDR2 SVGAGI (reference sequence). The CDR3 DNA is TGTGCCAGTCACAGGGCGAACACTGAAGCTTTCTTT. As protein: CASHRANTEAFF.

This clonotype has a count of ten or more. The gene calls are TRBV7-8 and TRBJ2-6, with unresolved D. The V gene's germline CDR1 is SGHVS and CDR2 FQNEAQ. This CDR3 has 17 residues. Trimming removed 5 bases at V and 0 bases at J, with 14 bases between. The CDR3 reads CASSLFIPFSGANVLTF. CDR3 sequence (DNA): TGTGCCAGCAGCCTTTTCATCCCCTTCTCTGGGGCCAACGTCCTGACTTTC.

Ten or more counts support this clonotype. The V and J genes are TRBV12-3 or TRBV12-4 and TRBJ2-1; D ambiguous. V lost 2 bases and J 9 bases, leaving 11 bases between the germline ends. CDR3 length: 13 amino acids. The CDR3 DNA reads as TGTGCCAGCAGTTTAATCGTCTTAGCTGAGCAGTTCTTC. This codes for CASSLIVLAEQFF.

This clonotype was seen many times. The rearrangement joins TRBV11-2 to TRBJ2-4; D call uncertain. Between the trimmed V and J ends, which lost 4 bases and 0 bases, there was a span of 7 bases. The CDR3 runs to 14 residues. Germline V lookup: CDR1 SGHAT, CDR2 FQNNGV. The CDR3 loop reads CASSWVRAKNIQYF. CDR3 sequence (DNA): TGTGCCAGCAGCTGGGTACGAGCCAAAAACATTCAGTACTTC. The full variable domain, with the rest looked up from reference TRBV11-2 and TRBJ2-4, is EAGVAQSPRYKIIEKRQSVAFWCNPISGHATLYWYQQILGQGPKLLIQFQNNGVVDDSQLPKDRFSAERLKGVDSTLKIQPAKLEDSAVYLCASSWVRAKNIQYFGAGTRLSVL.

This clonotype was detected ten times or more. This sequence joins TRBV6-1 and TRBJ1-4; 7 bases align to TRBD1. The CDR3 has 15 residues. The germline gives CDR1 MNHNS, CDR2 SASEGT. The ends lost 5 bases at V and 3 bases at J; junction bases unmatched: 6. The DNA of the CDR3 is TGTGCCAGCAGTCCTCCCGGGACAGCTAATGAAAAACTGTTTTTT. Amino acid sequence: CASSPPGTANEKLFF.